These 30 T cell receptor beta chains were all obtained from the same sample, sequenced in a study of blood T cell repertoires in COVID-19. Generated by immunoSEQ multiplex PCR, the TCRdb table keeps only in-frame clones and is missing some. Of a few hundred thousand clones in the sample, around 88% were seen once. The sequenced sample consisted of PBMCs or T cells enriched from blood (not recorded which). Receptor source: a woman in her 30s who had recovered from COVID-19.

The chain carries TRBV30 and TRBJ2-1; TRBD2 matches at 7 bases. The CDR3 consists of 14 residues. J lost 11 bases, V lost 2 bases, and 12 bases had no gene match. Germline V gives CDR1 GTSNPN, CDR2 SVGIG (reference sequence). The DNA for the CDR3 is TGTGCCTGGAGTTCCTCCTCTAGCGGACCAAAGCAGTTCTTC. Translated, it gives CAWSSSSSGPKQFF.

This chain joins TRBV9 and TRBJ2-7, with 8 bases matching TRBD2. CDR1 is SGDLS, CDR2 YYNGEE, per germline. V shed 0 bases, J shed 6 bases, and the junction held 11 bases outside the gene matches. This CDR3 spans 16 amino acids. CDR3 sequence reads: CASSVAGRGRVSEQYF. The CDR3 DNA is TGTGCCAGCAGCGTAGCCGGGAGGGGCAGGGTAAGCGAGCAGTACTTC.

Points on this clone: This same CDR3 is encoded by further DNA sequences in the sample. V usage is TRBV18 and J usage is TRBJ1-1; D unclear. This CDR3 region has 13 residues. The ends were cut back, 0 bases at V and 4 bases at J, with 6 bases in the middle. Germline-derived CDR1 and CDR2 are KGHSH and LQKENI. CDR3 DNA: TGTGCCAGCTCACCACCGACGGGCACTGAAGCTTTCTTT. This sequence encodes CASSPPTGTEAFF.

The chain has TRBV20-1 and TRBJ2-1; 7 bases line up with TRBD2. J lost 0 bases, V lost 3 bases, and 5 bases had no gene match. The CDR3 contains 15 residues. Germline assignment: CDR1 DFQATT and CDR2 SNEGSKA (reference sequence). CDR3 coding DNA: TGCAGTGCTAGTAGTCTAGCGGCCTCCTACAATGAGCAGTTCTTC. It is translated as CSASSLAASYNEQFF.

The genes are TRBV5-4 and TRBJ2-1; maybe TRBD1 (6 bases). V gave up 6 bases and J gave up 6 bases, with 7 bases separating them. Germline values: CDR1 SGHNT, CDR2 YYREEE (reference sequence). The CDR3 runs to 11 residues. DNA of the CDR3: TGTGCCAGCATCAGGGGCAATGAGCAGTTCTTC. It yields the protein CASIRGNEQFF.

The V call is TRBV18, the J call TRBJ1-1, with 7 nucleotides matching TRBD1. CDR1 is KGHSH and CDR2 is LQKENI in the germline V gene. V dropped 3 bases and J dropped 0; count of bases not matched to a gene: 10. The CDR3 is 17 residues long. The DNA of the CDR3 is TGTGCCAGCTCACCGCGGACAGGTCAGACTTTGAACACTGAAGCTTTCTTT. Protein sequence: CASSPRTGQTLNTEAFF.

The chain has TRBV28 and TRBJ2-7; TRBD2 agrees at 8 bases. CDR3 length: 15 residues. Losses at the gene ends were 5 bases for V and 0 bases for J; bases not matched to a gene: 6. Looked up from germline, CDR1 is MDHEN and CDR2 is SYDVKM. The CDR3 nucleotides read TGTGCCAGCAGTATTGGGCGGGAGGACTCCTACGAGCAGTACTTC. Amino acid sequence: CASSIGREDSYEQYF.

The chain recombines TRBV21-1 with TRBJ2-7; the table's TRBD2 call for D was not verified on the DNA. TRBV21-1 is labeled a pseudogene. This CDR3 region has 16 residues. CDR3 loop: CASSNPPIPSSYEQYF. CDR3 sequence (DNA): TGTGCCAGCAGCAACCCTCCTATCCCGAGCTCCTACGAGCAGTACTTC.

The rearrangement joins TRBV10-3 to TRBJ1-1; 8 bases match TRBD1. The length of the CDR3 is 14 residues. Germline values: CDR1 ENHRY, CDR2 SYGVKD. The junction had 7 bases not matched to a gene; V was cut back by 4 bases and J by 6 bases. The CDR3 region has the DNA TGTGCCATCAGTGCCGGGACAGGAACGGCTGAAGCTTTCTTT. Translation: CAISAGTGTAEAFF.

The gene calls are TRBV18 and TRBJ1-4; weak D call: TRBD1 (5 bases). The CDR3 has 15 amino acids. Germline V gene data show CDR1 as KGHSH and CDR2 as LQKENI. The V end was cut by 0 bases, the J end by 5 bases, with 10 bases between. CDR3 region: CASSPPAGLNEKLFF. In nucleotides, the CDR3 is TGTGCCAGCTCACCACCCGCAGGGTTAAATGAAAAACTGTTTTTT. Full variable domain (outside the CDR3, taken from reference TRBV18 and TRBJ1-4): NAGVMQNPRHLVRRRGQEARLRCSPMKGHSHVYWYRQLPEEGLKFMVYLQKENIIDESGMPKERFSAEFPKEGPSILRIQQVVRGDSAAYFCASSPPAGLNEKLFFGSGTQLSVL.

J is TRBJ2-1 and V is TRBV6-5; 7 bases map to TRBD1. Germline-derived CDR1 and CDR2 are MNHEY and SVGAGI. The CDR3 totals 13 residues. Unmatched junction bases numbered 3, after V lost 5 bases and J lost 5 bases. The CDR3 DNA reads as TGTGCCAGCAGTCGAACAGGGGACAATGAGCAGTTCTTC. Translation gives CASSRTGDNEQFF.

V gene TRBV30 combines with J gene TRBJ2-6; perhaps TRBD1 as D (7 bases). Trimming stripped 3 bases from V and 0 bases from J, with 18 bases between. CDR1 is GTSNPN and CDR2 is SVGIG in the germline V gene (reference sequence). The CDR3 loop spans 18 amino acids. The chain's CDR3 is CAWSNAGQPLSGANVLTF. The CDR3 DNA reads TGTGCCTGGAGCAACGCGGGACAGCCCCTCTCTGGGGCCAACGTCCTGACTTTC.

The chain joins TRBV11-3 to TRBJ2-1; 11 positions agree with TRBD2. This CDR3 has 16 amino acids. Trimming took 0 bases from V and 10 from J; bases not matched to a gene: 8. The germline V gene encodes CDR1 SGHNT and CDR2 YENEEA. For the CDR3, the DNA is TGTGCCAGCAGCTTAGATGGGACTAGCGGCAAGGGGGAGCAGTTCTTC. Its protein is CASSLDGTSGKGEQFF.

This clone came up once. V is TRBV6-4 and J is TRBJ1-6, with 7 positions matching TRBD1. This CDR3 region has 13 residues. The germline V gene encodes CDR1 MRHNA and CDR2 SNTAGT. Trimming cost V 4 bases and J 8 bases; bases outside gene matches: 2. The CDR3: CASSADRDSPLHF. The CDR3 DNA follows: TGTGCCAGCAGTGCCGACAGGGATTCACCCCTCCACTTT.

CDR3 region: CASRNGQGSTGELFF. Written as DNA, the CDR3 is TGTGCCAGCAGAAACGGACAGGGCAGTACCGGGGAGCTGTTTTTT. The chain recombines TRBV9 with TRBJ2-2; 8 positions match TRBD1. Trimming removed 5 bases from V and 5 bases from J; junction bases left unmatched: 8. Looked up from germline, CDR1 is SGDLS and CDR2 is YYNGEE. The CDR3 spans 15 residues.

The gene calls are TRBV6-6 and TRBJ2-3, with 10 bases identical to TRBD2. CDR3 size: 16 residues. V dropped 2 bases and J dropped 0; count of bases not matched to a gene: 2. CDR1 is MNHNY, CDR2 SVGAGI, per germline (reference sequence). CDR3 region: CASSYQTSGSTDTQYF. The DNA of the CDR3 is TGTGCCAGCAGTTACCAGACTAGCGGGAGCACAGATACGCAGTATTTT.

The rearrangement uses TRBV27 and TRBJ2-7; the match to TRBD2 covers 7 bases. Unmatched junction bases numbered 11, after V lost 5 bases and J lost 1 base. The CDR3 spans 16 residues. Germline V gene sequence: CDR1 MNHEY, CDR2 SMNVEV (reference sequence). The CDR3 DNA sequence: TGTGCCAGCAGTCCGACCCCGGGACTACTTTCCTACGAGCAGTACTTC. It yields the protein CASSPTPGLLSYEQYF.

This clone was seen a single time. This sequence joins TRBV18 and TRBJ1-4, with 8 bases that match TRBD1. V was pared by 5 bases and J by 8 bases, with 7 bases of the junction left unmatched. CDR1 and CDR2 from the germline V gene are KGHSH and LQKENI. The CDR3 is 14 amino acids. CDR3 in DNA: TGTGCCAGCTCAGTCGGGACAGGCGGCGAAAAACTGTTTTTT. This sequence encodes CASSVGTGGEKLFF.

This sequence joins TRBV7-9 and TRBJ1-2, with unresolved D. Germline assignment: CDR1 SEHNR and CDR2 FQNEAQ (reference sequence). The CDR3 length is 14 residues. Trimming pared 5 bases from V and 4 bases from J, leaving 14 bases between. The CDR3: CASSPPARGYGYTF. For the CDR3, the DNA is TGTGCCAGCAGCCCCCCCGCCCGAGGCTATGGCTACACCTTC.

This chain uses TRBV3-1 (or the pseudogene TRBV3-2) with TRBJ2-5; tentatively, D is TRBD2 (6 bases). Germline-derived CDR1 and CDR2 are LGHDT and YNNKEL (reference sequence). Trimming stripped 0 bases from V and 2 bases from J, with 10 bases between. The CDR3 totals 15 residues. CDR3 loop: CASSQDWRDQETQYF. The CDR3 DNA reads TGTGCCAGCAGCCAAGACTGGAGGGATCAAGAGACCCAGTACTTC.

This clone came up a few times. This chain joins TRBV28 and TRBJ2-7, with D unresolved. CDR1 and CDR2 from the germline V gene are MDHEN and SYDVKM. The V end lost 8 bases, the J end lost 2 bases, and 16 bases lay between the germline ends. CDR3 length: 14 amino acids. The CDR3 region is CASGWRAFTYEQYF. The CDR3 bases are TGTGCCAGCGGGTGGAGAGCGTTCACCTACGAGCAGTACTTC.

This clone was counted between two and nine times. The chain combines TRBV27 with TRBJ1-2; D perhaps matches TRBD1 (5 bases). The CDR3 consists of 16 residues. Between the trimmed V and J ends, which lost 3 bases and 0 bases, there was a span of 14 bases. Germline V CDR1 and CDR2: MNHEY, SMNVEV (reference sequence). CDR3 protein: CASSLRWGGSNYGYTF. The CDR3, as DNA: TGTGCCAGCAGTTTGAGGTGGGGCGGATCTAACTATGGCTACACCTTC.

This rearrangement joins TRBV3-1 (or the pseudogene TRBV3-2) to TRBJ2-7, with a tentative D call TRBD2 (6 bases). Trimming pared 3 bases from V and 2 bases from J, leaving 11 bases between. Germline CDR1 and CDR2: LGHDT and YNNKEL (reference sequence). The CDR3 runs 14 residues. The CDR3 DNA sequence: TGTGCCAGCAGCCATGGAAGCGGGCCCTACGAGCAGTACTTC. It encodes CASSHGSGPYEQYF.

The rearrangement uses TRBV7-8 and TRBJ2-3; possibly TRBD1 for D (6 bases). The germline V gene has CDR1 SGHVS and CDR2 FQNEAQ. This CDR3 comprises 15 residues. Trimming pared 1 base from V and 4 bases from J, leaving 12 bases between. Here the CDR3 DNA reads TGTGCCAGCAGCTTAGAGGCTCCAGGGGCAGATACGCAGTATTTT. This codes for CASSLEAPGADTQYF. Full variable domain (rest looked up from reference TRBV7-8 and TRBJ2-3): GAGVSQSPRYKVAKRGQDVALRCDPISGHVSLFWYQQALGQGPEFLTYFQNEAQLDKSGLPSDRFFAERPEGSVSTLKIQRTQQEDSAVYLCASSLEAPGADTQYFGPGTRLTVL.

The chain couples TRBV18 to TRBJ2-1; D gene ambiguous. Germline lookup yields CDR1 KGHSH and CDR2 LQKENI. The V gene lost 4 bases and the J gene lost 1 base, with 14 bases spanning the gap. The CDR3 length is 16 residues. CDR3 sequence: CASSQRLGNSYNEQFF. In DNA form, the CDR3 reads TGTGCCAGCTCACAAAGGCTAGGTAATTCCTACAATGAGCAGTTCTTC.

This clone was detected only once. The chain links TRBV28 to TRBJ2-7, with 7 bases identical to TRBD1. The CDR3 loop spans 16 amino acids. Germline values: CDR1 MDHEN, CDR2 SYDVKM. Trimming removed 6 bases from V and 3 bases from J; junction bases left unmatched: 14. As DNA, the CDR3 is TGTGCCAGCAGACAGGGGTTAGGAACCCTTGGCTACGAGCAGTACTTC. Its translation: CASRQGLGTLGYEQYF.

This clone was observed once. The chain carries TRBV28 and TRBJ2-7; the match to TRBD2 covers 7 bases. The germline gives CDR1 MDHEN, CDR2 SYDVKM. Germline trimming cut 2 bases from V and 3 bases from J; bases unmatched to any gene: 4. The CDR3 covers 14 residues. This CDR3 is CASSLAGDNYEQYF. In DNA form, the CDR3 reads TGTGCCAGCAGTTTAGCGGGAGATAACTACGAGCAGTACTTC.

The V and J genes are TRBV27 and TRBJ1-2; TRBD1 matches 7 bases. Per the germline V gene, CDR1 is MNHEY and CDR2 is SMNVEV (reference sequence). The V gene end was trimmed by 0 bases and the J gene end by 8 bases; junction bases not matched to a gene: 9. This CDR3 spans 15 amino acids. CDR3 sequence: CASSLSGTAHGGYTF. DNA of the CDR3: TGTGCCAGCAGTTTATCGGGGACAGCCCATGGGGGCTACACCTTC.

This rearrangement joins TRBV28 to TRBJ1-1, with TRBD1 as a possible D gene (6 bases). The V end lost 2 bases, the J end lost 10 bases, and 14 bases lay between the germline ends. Germline CDR1 reads MDHEN; CDR2 reads SYDVKM. The CDR3 consists of 13 residues. CDR3 in DNA: TGTGCCAGCAGTTTAACGAACTGGGGGCGAGCTTTCTTT. Translated: CASSLTNWGRAFF.

The V gene is TRBV30, the J gene TRBJ2-1; D ambiguous. The CDR3 is 15 amino acids. Germline V gives CDR1 GTSNPN, CDR2 SVGIG (reference sequence). Trimming left V 2 bases short and J 4 bases short, with 15 bases between. The CDR3 sequence: CAWSMQNLNYNEQFF. CDR3 sequence (DNA): TGTGCCTGGAGTATGCAGAATTTGAATTACAATGAGCAGTTCTTC.